The T cell receptor (beta chain) under discussion was sequenced for a study of OX40 agonist ivuxolimab in advanced cancers. Study at large: People who had prior anti-PD-1, anti-PD-L1 or anti-CTLA-4 therapy could take part, and approximately 44% had some. Study-level findings and limits: What antigens the expanded peripheral T cells recognized was never established.

There are 14 residues in the CDR3. V dropped 5 bases and J dropped 0 bases, with 8 bases sitting between them. In germline, CDR1 is LNHNV, CDR2 YYDKDF (reference sequence). Concerning this clone itself: Its target is unknown.

Profiled with immunoSEQ multiplex PCR; TCRdb holds only in-frame clones, not every one. Of about 77,000 clones listed, roughly 86% are singletons. Sampled blood was obtained at baseline, cycle 4 day 1, and cycle 7 day 1. The specimen was CD4+ or CD8+ T cells sorted from blood, collected in a trial of the OX40 agonist ivuxolimab. The V call is TRBV15, the J call TRBJ1-3; D uncertain. The sequence came from an adult with an advanced solid tumor such as melanoma, head and neck, liver or kidney cancer. As DNA, the CDR3 is TGTGCCACCAGCTTGAGGTCCTCTGGAAACACCATATATTTT. As protein: CATSLRSSGNTIYF.